The sequence of this TCR beta chain was determined in a study of blood T cells in healthy people across ages. The use of a sample-barcoded 5' primer and a J-beta primer mix characterized a second PCR of about 7 to 12 cycles. TCRdb passed the 5' RACE reads through MiXCR, listing each CDR3 protein once. This table has hundreds of thousands of distinct CDR3 sequences, roughly 21% appearing once. This CDR3 spans 14 amino acids. V was cut by 3 bases and J by 8 bases, with 16 bases left in between. Germline CDR1 is SGHTA and CDR2 is FQGTGA. The genes are TRBV7-3 and TRBJ2-5; possibly TRBD1 or TRBD2 for D (6 bases each). This receptor was taken from a man between 65 and 80 years old in good health. Input material: blood. The CDR3 region has the DNA TGTGCCAGCAGCTTTTCGCCGGGGGCGATAACCCAGTACTTC. Translation gives CASSFSPGAITQYF.